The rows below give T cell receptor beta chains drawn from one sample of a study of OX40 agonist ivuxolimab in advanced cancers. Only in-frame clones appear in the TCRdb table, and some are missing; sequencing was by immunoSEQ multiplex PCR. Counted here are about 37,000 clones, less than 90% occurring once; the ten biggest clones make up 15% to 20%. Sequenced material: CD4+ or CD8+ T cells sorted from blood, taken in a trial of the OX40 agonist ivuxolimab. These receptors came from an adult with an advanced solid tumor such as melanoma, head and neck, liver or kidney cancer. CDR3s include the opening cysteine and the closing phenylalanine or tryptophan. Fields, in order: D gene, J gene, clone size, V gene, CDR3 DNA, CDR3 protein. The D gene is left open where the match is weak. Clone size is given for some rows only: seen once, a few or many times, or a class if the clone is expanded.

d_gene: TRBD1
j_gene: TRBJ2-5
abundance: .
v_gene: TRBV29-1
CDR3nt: TGCAGCGTTGATGACATGCAGGGGGCTCCCCAAGAGACCCAGTACTTC
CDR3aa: CSVDDMQGAPQETQYF

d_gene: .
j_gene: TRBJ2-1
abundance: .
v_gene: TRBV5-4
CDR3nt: TGTGCCAGCAGCCACCCCGATTCAGGGGCTTACAATGAGCAGTTCTTC
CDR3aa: CASSHPDSGAYNEQFF

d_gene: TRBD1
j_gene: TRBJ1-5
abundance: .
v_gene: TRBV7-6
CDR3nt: TGTGCCAGCAGCCCAGGGGGAGTGGGCAATCAGCCCCAGCATTTT
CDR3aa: CASSPGGVGNQPQHF

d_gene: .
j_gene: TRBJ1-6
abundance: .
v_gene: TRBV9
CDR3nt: TGTGCCAGCAGCGCCCTCCCAGAGGACAGCTCCTATAATTCACCCCTCCACTTT
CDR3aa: CASSALPEDSSYNSPLHF

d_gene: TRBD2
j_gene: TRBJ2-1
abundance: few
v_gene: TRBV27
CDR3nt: TGTGCCAGCAGTATCTCTAGCGGGGGGGCCTACAATGAGCAGTTCTTC
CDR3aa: CASSISSGGAYNEQFF

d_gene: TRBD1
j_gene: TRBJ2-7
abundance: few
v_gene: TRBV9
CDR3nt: TGTGCCAGCAGCGCTCAGGGGGCGTACGAGCAGTACTTC
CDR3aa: CASSAQGAYEQYF

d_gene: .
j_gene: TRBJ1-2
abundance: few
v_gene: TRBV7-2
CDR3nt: TGTGCCAGCAGCTCCGATCAGGGAAATCGCTACACCTTC
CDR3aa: CASSSDQGNRYTF

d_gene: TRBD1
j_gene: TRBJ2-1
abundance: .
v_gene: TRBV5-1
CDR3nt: TGCGCCAGCAGCTTGGCGGACAGGGATCACAATGAGCAGTTCTTC
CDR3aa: CASSLADRDHNEQFF

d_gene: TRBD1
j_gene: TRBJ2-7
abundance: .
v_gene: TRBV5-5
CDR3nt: TGTGCCAGCAGCTCACAGGGGTCCCACGAGCAGTACTTC
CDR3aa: CASSSQGSHEQYF

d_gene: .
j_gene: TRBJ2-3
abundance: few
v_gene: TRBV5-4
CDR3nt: TGTGCCAGCAGCCCTAAGGGGGATACGCAGTATTTT
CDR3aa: CASSPKGDTQYF

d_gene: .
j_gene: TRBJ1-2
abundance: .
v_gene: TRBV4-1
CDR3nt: TGCGCCAGCGGCCAACATTCCGGGGGCGCGGAAGGCTACACCTTC
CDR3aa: CASGQHSGGAEGYTF

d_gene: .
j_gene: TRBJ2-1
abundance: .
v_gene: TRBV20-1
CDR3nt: TGCAGTGCTCGTCAGGGTTGGACCCAGTTCTTC
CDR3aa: CSARQGWTQFF

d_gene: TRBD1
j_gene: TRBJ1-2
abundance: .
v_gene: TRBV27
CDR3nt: TGTGCCAGCAGTTTAGAGGGGACAGGGGGTGATGGCTACACCTTC
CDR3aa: CASSLEGTGGDGYTF

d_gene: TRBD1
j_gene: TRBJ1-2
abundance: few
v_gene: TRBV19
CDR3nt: TGTGCCAGTAGTACCGGGACAGGGCTTGGCTACACCTTC
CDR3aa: CASSTGTGLGYTF

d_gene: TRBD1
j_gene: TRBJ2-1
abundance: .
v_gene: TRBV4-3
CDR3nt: TGCGCCAGCAGCCAAGATAGGGGGACAGCCAATGAGCAGTTCTTC
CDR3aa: CASSQDRGTANEQFF

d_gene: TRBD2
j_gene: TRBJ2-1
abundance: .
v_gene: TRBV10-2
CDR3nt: TGCGCCAGCGGGGGGGTGGGGAATGAGCAGTTCTTC
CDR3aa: CASGGVGNEQFF

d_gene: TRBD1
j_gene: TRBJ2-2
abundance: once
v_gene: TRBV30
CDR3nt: TGTGCGCTGACCAGGGGGCACACCGGGGAGCTGTTTTTT
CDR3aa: CALTRGHTGELFF

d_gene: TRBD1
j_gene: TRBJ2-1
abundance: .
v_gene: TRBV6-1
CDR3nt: TGTGCCGGGGGTGGACAGGGGTACAATGAGCAGTTCTTC
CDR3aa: CAGGGQGYNEQFF

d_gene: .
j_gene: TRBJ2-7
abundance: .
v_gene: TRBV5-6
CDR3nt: TGTGCCAGCACCCGAGTAGGGCAGTACGAGCAGTACTTC
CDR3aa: CASTRVGQYEQYF

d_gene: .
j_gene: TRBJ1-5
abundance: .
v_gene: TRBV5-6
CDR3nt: TGTGCCAGCAGCCGGGGGTTCAATCAGCCCCAGCATTTT
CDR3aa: CASSRGFNQPQHF

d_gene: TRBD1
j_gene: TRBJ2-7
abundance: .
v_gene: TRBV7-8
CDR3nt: TGTGCCAGCAGCTTAGGGGACAGGGGCTCCTACGAGCAGTACTTC
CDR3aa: CASSLGDRGSYEQYF

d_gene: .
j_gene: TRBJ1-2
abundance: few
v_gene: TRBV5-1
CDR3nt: TGCGCCAGCAGCTTGGTCGGGGATGGCTACACCTTC
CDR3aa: CASSLVGDGYTF

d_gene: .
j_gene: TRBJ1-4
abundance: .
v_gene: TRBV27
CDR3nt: TGTGCCAGCAGTTTGGGGAGGCCAACTAATGAAAAACTGTTTTTT
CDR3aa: CASSLGRPTNEKLFF

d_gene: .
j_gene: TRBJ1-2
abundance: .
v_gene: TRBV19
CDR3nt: TGTGCCAGTAGTCCCCTCCCCGGACAAGGGCTGTATGGCTACACCTTC
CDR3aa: CASSPLPGQGLYGYTF

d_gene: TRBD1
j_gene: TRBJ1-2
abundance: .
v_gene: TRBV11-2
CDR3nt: TGTGCCAGCAGGCGTGGGACAGGACCATCTCCTCACAACTATGGCTACACCTTC
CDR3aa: CASRRGTGPSPHNYGYTF

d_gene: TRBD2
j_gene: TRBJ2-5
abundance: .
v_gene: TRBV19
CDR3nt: TGTGCCAGTAGCCCCGCCTCCCAGCGGGGGTACCAAGAGACCCAGTACTTC
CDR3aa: CASSPASQRGYQETQYF

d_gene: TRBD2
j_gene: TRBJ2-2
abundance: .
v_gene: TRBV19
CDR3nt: TGTGCCAGTAGTATAGTACTAGCGGGGGCGGTACACACCGGGGAGCTGTTTTTT
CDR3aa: CASSIVLAGAVHTGELFF

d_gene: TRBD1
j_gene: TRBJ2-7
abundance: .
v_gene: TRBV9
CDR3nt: TGTGCCAGCAGCGTGGGGACAGGTGACTACGAGCAGTACTTC
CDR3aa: CASSVGTGDYEQYF

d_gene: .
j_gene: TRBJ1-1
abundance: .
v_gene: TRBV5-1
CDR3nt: TGCGCCAGCAGCTTGGCCGGGAGGGGGGCCACTGAAGCTTTCTTT
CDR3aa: CASSLAGRGATEAFF

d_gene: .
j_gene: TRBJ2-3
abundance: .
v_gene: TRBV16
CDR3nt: TGTGCCAGCAGCCCCGGCCCCCATACGCAGTATTTT
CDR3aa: CASSPGPHTQYF

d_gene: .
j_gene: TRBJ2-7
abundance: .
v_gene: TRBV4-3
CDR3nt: TGCGCCAGCAGCCAAGATGTTCAGGTTCTCAGGGACGAGCAGTACTTC
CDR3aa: CASSQDVQVLRDEQYF

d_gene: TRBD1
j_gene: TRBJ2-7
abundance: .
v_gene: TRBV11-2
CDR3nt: TGTGCCAGCAGCTTATTCCCAGGGGGCTACGAGCAGTACTTC
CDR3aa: CASSLFPGGYEQYF

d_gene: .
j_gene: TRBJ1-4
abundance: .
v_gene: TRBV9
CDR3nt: TGTGCCAGCAGCGTAGACCAGACAGCAACTAATGAAAAACTGTTTTTT
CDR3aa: CASSVDQTATNEKLFF

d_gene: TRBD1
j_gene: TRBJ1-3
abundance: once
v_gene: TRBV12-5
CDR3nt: TGTGCTAGTGGTTTGGTACTATCAGGGACAGGGGGATTCTCTGGAAACACCATATATTTT
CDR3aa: CASGLVLSGTGGFSGNTIYF

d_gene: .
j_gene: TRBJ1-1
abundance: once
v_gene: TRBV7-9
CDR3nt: TGTGCCAGCAGCCGCCGTCAGAGGGCCTTGAACACTGAAGCTTTCTTT
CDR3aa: CASSRRQRALNTEAFF

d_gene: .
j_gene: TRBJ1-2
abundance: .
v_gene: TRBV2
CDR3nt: TGTGCCAGCAGTGATTCGGGGGTGGTAGGCTACACCTTC
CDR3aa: CASSDSGVVGYTF

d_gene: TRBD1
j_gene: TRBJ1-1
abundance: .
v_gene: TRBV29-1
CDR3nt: TGCAGCGTAGGACAGGGGAACACTGAAGCTTTCTTT
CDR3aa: CSVGQGNTEAFF

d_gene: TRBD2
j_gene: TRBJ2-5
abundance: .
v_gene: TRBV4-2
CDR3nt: TGTGCCAGCAGCCAAGAGGCTAGCGGGGGGGCTTCCGATGAGCAGTACTTC
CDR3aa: CASSQEASGGASDEQYF

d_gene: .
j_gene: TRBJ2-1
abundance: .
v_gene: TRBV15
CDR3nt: TGTGCCACCAGCAGAGTACAGGCCTCCTACAATGAGCAGTTCTTC
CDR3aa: CATSRVQASYNEQFF

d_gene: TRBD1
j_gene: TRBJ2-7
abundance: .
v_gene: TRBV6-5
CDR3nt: TGTGCCAGCAGAAACAGGGGAGAAGGCGAGCAGTACTTC
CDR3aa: CASRNRGEGEQYF